The TCR beta chain described here comes from a study of post-analysis software for immune sequencing data. The overall study: Some patients lacked subtype; others had relapsing-remitting, secondary progressive or progressive-relapsing disease. Notes on the study in general: The study found significantly lower normalized Chao1 diversity in multiple sclerosis patients than in controls. Several TRBV segments, TRBV5-6, TRBV5-1 and TRBV20-1 among them, were found more frequent in patients than controls. Those samples that were prepared in the same batch co-clustered strongly by F measure.

This clonotype was counted a few times. As yet, its antigen is unknown. Libraries were made from TCR beta cDNA, and they carried unique molecular identifiers. A single record per CDR3 protein comes from TCRdb applying MiXCR to the PCR reads. Of 400,000 to 500,000 distinct CDR3 sequences listed, 39% were seen once; the top ten hold less than 10%. Germline CDR1 is LGHDT and CDR2 is YNNKEL (reference sequence). This CDR3 has 15 amino acids. The chain combines TRBV3-1 with TRBJ2-7, with D possibly matching TRBD1 (5 bases). The J call is uncertain, as TRBJ2-1 better fits the DNA end. The sequenced sample was blood. This sequence was found in a girl aged 2 to 10 with multiple sclerosis. The CDR3 DNA reads as TGTGCCAGCAGCCAAGATACGTCAGGGTGGTATGAGCAGTTCTTC. Translated, it gives CASSQDTSGWYEQFF.